This record covers a single T cell receptor (beta chain). This entry comes from a study of blood T cell repertoires in COVID-19. The repertoire was sequenced with immunoSEQ multiplex PCR; TCRdb's copy has only in-frame clones and lacks some. The sample contains over 200,000 clones, approximately 85% of which appear only once. CDR1 and CDR2 (germline): MGHRA, YSYEKL. This CDR3 contains 17 residues. V was trimmed by 2 bases and J by 2 bases, leaving 15 bases between them. This TCR was sampled from a woman between 45 and 65 years old who had recovered from COVID-19. Sequencing input: PBMCs or T cells enriched from blood (not recorded which). The chain recombines TRBV4-1 with TRBJ2-2; D perhaps matches TRBD1 (7 bases). Written as DNA, the CDR3 is TGCGCCAGCAGCCAACCTTACAGGGGAGGAAACACCGGGGAGCTGTTTTTT. This sequence encodes CASSQPYRGGNTGELFF.